This T cell receptor (beta chain) emerged from a study of cytomegalovirus exposure and HLA in healthy donors. General observations from the study: CMV serostatus alone was available as immune exposure information.

About this clone itself: Its antigen remains unidentified.

Primers for the PCR totalled 60 Vbeta and 13 Jbeta. The protocol was immunoSEQ multiplex PCR, while the TCRdb copy is restricted to in-frame clones and leaves out a portion. Of some 200,000 clones listed, approximately 78% were seen once; the top ten hold around 2.7%. Sequenced input: PBMCs. The receptor was derived from a woman between 40 and 50 years old in good health and CMV-seronegative.

The CDR3 reads CARSSADRGRVTEAFF. In DNA form, the CDR3 reads TGTGCCAGAAGCTCGGCGGACAGGGGGCGCGTCACTGAAGCTTTCTTT. The chain has TRBV5-3 and TRBJ1-1; 11 positions match TRBD1. TRBV5-3 is placed among ORFs of uncertain function. The CDR3 totals 16 residues. The V gene end was trimmed by 3 bases and the J gene end by 4 bases; junction bases not matched to a gene: 8.